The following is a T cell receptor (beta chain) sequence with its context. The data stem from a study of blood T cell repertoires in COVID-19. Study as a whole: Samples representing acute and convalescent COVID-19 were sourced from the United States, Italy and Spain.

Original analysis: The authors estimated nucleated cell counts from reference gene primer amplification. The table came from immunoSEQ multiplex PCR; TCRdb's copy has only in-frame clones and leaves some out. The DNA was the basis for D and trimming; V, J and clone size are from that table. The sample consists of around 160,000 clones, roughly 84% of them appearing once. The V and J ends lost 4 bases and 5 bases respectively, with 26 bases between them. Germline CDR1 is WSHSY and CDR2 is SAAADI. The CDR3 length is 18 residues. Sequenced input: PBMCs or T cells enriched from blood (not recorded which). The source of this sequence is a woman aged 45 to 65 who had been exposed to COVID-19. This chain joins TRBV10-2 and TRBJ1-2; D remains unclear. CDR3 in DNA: TGCGCCAGCAGTGGAAGTTTCTGGTCAGGCGAGTCAAGGTATGGCTACACCTTC. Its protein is CASSGSFWSGESRYGYTF.